This entry lists 27 T cell receptor beta chains sequenced from one sample in a study of regulatory T cells in long-lasting Graves disease. Arm-PCR with iRepertoire HTBI primers amplified the CDR3 regions for these TCR beta libraries. TCRdb fed the multiplex PCR reads into MiXCR, producing one record per CDR3 protein. Among roughly 500,000 distinct CDR3 sequences listed, roughly 13% were seen once. Time point specified: newly diagnosed GD, antithyroid drugs for less than 3 months. Scientists built the TCR library using RNA that was extracted from PBMCs. In addition, the sample was reused for a study of T cells in Graves' hyperthyroidism and ophthalmopathy.

Sample: peripheral blood mononuclear cells (PBMCs), taken at new diagnosis, from a patient treated with antithyroid drugs. The receptors come from a man aged 25 to 40 with Graves disease.

The chain carries TRBV24-1 and TRBJ2-5, with D hard to call. V was shortened by 9 bases and J by 5 bases, with 9 bases between the two germline ends. The CDR3 length is 11 residues. The germline gives CDR1 KGHDR, CDR2 SFDVKD. CDR3 loop: CATGELETQYF. As DNA, the CDR3 is TGTGCCACCGGAGAGCTGGAGACCCAGTACTTC.

A few counts support this clonotype. Possible read error: a much larger clone is one base away. The chain combines TRBV28 with TRBJ1-1; D is unclear. This CDR3 spans 11 amino acids. V dropped 7 bases and J dropped 1 base, with 4 bases sitting between them. Per germline, CDR1 MDHEN and CDR2 SYDVKM. In nucleotides, the CDR3 is TGTGCCAGCATACAGAACACTGAAGCTTTCTTT. It codes for CASIQNTEAFF.

This clonotype has ten or more counts. The chain recombines TRBV29-1 with TRBJ1-1; 7 bases are a match to TRBD1. V was clipped by 3 bases and J by 8 bases; unmatched bases: 6. The CDR3 is made up of 12 amino acids. Germline V gives CDR1 SQVTM, CDR2 ANQGSEA. CDR3 nucleotides: TGCAGCGTTGAGGTAGGGGGCCTCGAAGCTTTCTTT. Protein sequence: CSVEVGGLEAFF. The full variable domain, in which reference TRBV29-1 and TRBJ1-1 provide the parts outside the CDR3, is SAVISQKPSRDICQRGTSLTIQCQVDSQVTMMFWYRQQPGQSLTLIATANQGSEATYESGFVIDKFPISRPNLTFSTLTVSNMSPEDSSIYLCSVEVGGLEAFFGQGTRLTVV.

The chain recombines TRBV15 with TRBJ2-3, with D perhaps matching TRBD1 or TRBD2 (5 bases each). Germline CDR1 is LNHNV and CDR2 is YYDKDF (reference sequence). The CDR3 extends over 15 amino acids. The V and J ends lost 1 base and 1 base respectively, with 9 bases between them. The CDR3 bases are TGTGCCACCAGCAGAGGAGGGACGCGCACAGATACGCAGTATTTT. Translated, it gives CATSRGGTRTDTQYF.

The chain links TRBV5-6 to TRBJ1-1; 7 nucleotides match TRBD1. Germline CDR1 SGHDT, CDR2 YYEEEE. V shed 2 bases, J shed 1 base, and the junction held 5 bases outside the gene matches. This CDR3 comprises 15 residues. The CDR3, as DNA: TGTGCCAGCAGCTTTCGGGACAGCGGGAACACTGAAGCTTTCTTT. Translation gives CASSFRDSGNTEAFF.

In this sample, this clonotype turned up many times. The CDR3 DNA sequence: TGTGCCAGCACCGAAGGTGGGCCAGCCCAAGAGACCCAGTACTTC. It codes for CASTEGGPAQETQYF. The V call is TRBV2, the J call TRBJ2-5; no clear D gene. This CDR3 is built from 15 residues. Germline CDR1 and CDR2: SNHLY and FYNNEI. V was trimmed by 7 bases and J by 1 base, leaving 16 bases between them. Together with reference TRBV2 and TRBJ2-5, the CDR3 gives the full variable domain: EPEVTQTPSHQVTQMGQEVILRCVPISNHLYFYWYRQILGQKVEFLVSFYNNEISEKSEIFDDQFSVERPDGSNFTLKIRSTKLEDSAMYFCASTEGGPAQETQYFGPGTRLLVL.

In this sample, this clonotype turned up a few times. A much more abundant neighbour one base away suggests this may be a read error. The chain combines TRBV6-5 with TRBJ2-1, with D hard to call. The J call may be in error: the DNA end matches TRBJ2-5 better. This CDR3 has 16 residues. The germline V gene encodes CDR1 MNHEY and CDR2 SVGAGI. This CDR3 reads CASSSQRPTASGTQYF. The CDR3 DNA follows: TGTGCCAGCAGTTCACAAAGACCCACTGCTTCAGGGACCCAGTACTTC.

This clonotype appeared many times. The chain recombines TRBV19 with TRBJ1-1; 9 nucleotides align to TRBD1. The J segment lost 3 bases and the V segment lost 6 bases, leaving 5 bases of the junction unmatched. CDR3 size: 14 residues. Germline lookup yields CDR1 LNHDA and CDR2 SQIVND (reference sequence). The CDR3: CASSRDREDTEAFF. CDR3 coding DNA: TGTGCCAGTAGCCGGGACAGGGAAGACACTGAAGCTTTCTTT.

This clonotype was found many times. The chain combines TRBV18 with TRBJ1-5, with no clear D. V lost 5 bases and J 3 bases, leaving 11 bases between the germline ends. CDR1 is KGHSH and CDR2 is LQKENI in the germline V gene. The CDR3 loop spans 14 amino acids. The CDR3 here is CASSTYRDNQPQHF. The CDR3 coding sequence is TGTGCCAGCTCAACTTATCGAGACAATCAGCCCCAGCATTTT.

The rearrangement uses TRBV12-3 or TRBV12-4 and TRBJ1-2; D gene uncertain. The CDR3 is 13 amino acids. Trimming stripped 7 bases from V and 8 bases from J, with 17 bases between. The CDR3 loop is CASNNLPNGGYTF. The CDR3 DNA reads TGTGCCAGCAACAACCTCCCAAACGGGGGCTACACCTTC.

This clonotype came up a few times. The rearrangement uses TRBV6-1 and TRBJ1-6; no reliable D call. The CDR3 consists of 13 residues. With 6 bases removed from V and 10 bases from J, the gap between germline ends came to 13 bases. The germline V gene has CDR1 MNHNS and CDR2 SASEGT. CDR3 sequence (DNA): TGTGCCAGCAGCCCCTCGATCAGGTCACCCCTCCACTTT. This translates into CASSPSIRSPLHF.

This clonotype was seen at least ten times. This rearrangement joins TRBV12-3 or TRBV12-4 to TRBJ1-3; no definite D call. The CDR3 is 15 amino acids. Trimming shortened V by 7 bases and J by 4 bases, and 17 bases separated the two germline ends. Here the CDR3 DNA reads TGTGCCAGCACCCTGATACTTACGGACGGAAACACCATATATTTT. Translating gives CASTLILTDGNTIYF.

This clonotype was observed many times. An end of the junction differs from the germline gene, which may be a read error. The gene calls are TRBV5-1 and TRBJ2-7; D may be TRBD2 (5 bases). This CDR3 is 16 amino acids long. In germline, CDR1 is SGHRS, CDR2 YFSETQ. Here the CDR3 reads CASSLDPSASGYEQYF. DNA for the CDR3: TGTGCCAGCAGCTTGGATCCCTCGGCAAGCGGCTACGAGCAGTACTTC.

This clonotype was seen repeatedly, ten times or more. The DNA for the CDR3 is TGTGCCAGCAGCACGGGGCTTACCTACGAGCAGTACTTC. Protein: CASSTGLTYEQYF. The V gene is TRBV7-9, the J gene TRBJ2-7, with D perhaps assigned TRBD1 or TRBD2 (5 bases each). Germline V gene data show CDR1 as SEHNR and CDR2 as FQNEAQ (reference sequence). The CDR3 has 13 residues. V was shortened by 5 bases and J by 2 bases, with 10 bases between the two germline ends.

This clonotype was picked up many times. This chain links TRBV2 with TRBJ2-3, with 13 positions matching TRBD2. In germline, CDR1 is SNHLY, CDR2 FYNNEI. V lost 6 bases, J lost 2 bases, and 5 bases stayed unmatched. The CDR3 length is 16 residues. In nucleotides, the CDR3 is TGTGCCAGCAGCGAGGGACTAGCGGGGTCCACAGATACGCAGTATTTT. It translates to CASSEGLAGSTDTQYF.

Ten or more counts support this clonotype. V and J are TRBV11-1 and TRBJ2-2, with D perhaps given as TRBD1 or TRBD2 (5 bases each). The CDR3 is 16 residues long. V was shortened by 1 base and J by 1 base, with 10 bases between the two germline ends. Germline V gives CDR1 SGHAT, CDR2 FQDESV (reference sequence). DNA of the CDR3: TGTGCCAGCAGCTTAGAGGGACGCCAGAACACCGGGGAGCTGTTTTTT. It codes for CASSLEGRQNTGELFF.

This clonotype has a handful of counts. The rearrangement joins TRBV19 to TRBJ2-7; the match to TRBD2 covers 7 bases. CDR1 is LNHDA and CDR2 is SQIVND in the germline V gene (reference sequence). The CDR3 length is 15 residues. J gave up 2 bases and V 2 bases, and 6 bases lay outside the gene matches. The CDR3 sequence: CASSISIGTTYEQYF. CDR3 nucleotides: TGTGCCAGTAGTATATCAATTGGGACTACCTACGAGCAGTACTTC.

In its sample, this clonotype was seen many times. The chain is built from TRBV2 and TRBJ2-2; unclear D gene. Germline V gene lookup returns CDR1 SNHLY and CDR2 FYNNEI. The CDR3 loop spans 14 amino acids. The V end was cut by 4 bases, the J end by 8 bases, with 14 bases between. In DNA, the CDR3 is TGTGCCAGCAGTGTAGGGTCGGATCGTGGGGAGCTGTTTTTT. Amino acid sequence: CASSVGSDRGELFF. The full variable domain, its missing parts supplied by reference TRBV2 and TRBJ2-2, is EPEVTQTPSHQVTQMGQEVILRCVPISNHLYFYWYRQILGQKVEFLVSFYNNEISEKSEIFDDQFSVERPDGSNFTLKIRSTKLEDSAMYFCASSVGSDRGELFFGEGSRLTVL.

This clonotype has only a few counts. The chain couples TRBV30 to TRBJ1-4; 7 nucleotides line up with TRBD1. V trimming: 4 bases; J trimming: 3 bases; junction bases outside the gene matches: 14. CDR3 length: 17 residues. Germline V gene data show CDR1 as GTSNPN and CDR2 as SVGIG (reference sequence). This chain's CDR3 is CAWKGGHRGGANEKLFF. CDR3 nucleotide sequence: TGTGCCTGGAAGGGGGGGCACAGGGGCGGGGCTAATGAAAAACTGTTTTTT.

The table lists this clonotype with a few counts. J is TRBJ1-3 and V is TRBV7-2; D not resolved. V was clipped by 3 bases and J by 3 bases, with 18 bases between them. The CDR3 consists of 17 residues. Germline V CDR1 and CDR2: SGHTA, FQGNSA. The CDR3 DNA is TGTGCCAGCAGCTTTTCCAGGTGGAGGGTGGATGGAAACACCATATATTTT. It is translated as CASSFSRWRVDGNTIYF.

This clonotype was detected ten times or more. The chain links TRBV2 to TRBJ1-1; 12 positions match TRBD1. V was pared by 1 base and J by 3 bases, with 15 bases of the junction left unmatched. Looked up from germline, CDR1 is SNHLY and CDR2 is FYNNEI. CDR3 size: 20 residues. The CDR3 DNA reads TGTGCCAGCAGTGAAGGAGGGGGGACAGGGGGCGGAACTGCGGACACTGAAGCTTTCTTT. This sequence encodes CASSEGGGTGGGTADTEAFF.

The rearrangement uses TRBV4-1 and TRBJ2-1; 10 positions match TRBD2. V shed 0 bases, J shed 7 bases, and the junction held 12 bases outside the gene matches. The CDR3 is 18 residues long. CDR1 MGHRA and CDR2 YSYEKL come from the germline V gene. The CDR3 DNA follows: TGCGCCAGCAGCCAAGAAAGGGCTAGCGGGAGCTTAGGGAATGAGCAGTTCTTC. Translation: CASSQERASGSLGNEQFF.

This clonotype came up many times. The chain joins TRBV6-1 to TRBJ2-1; D is unclear. The CDR3 is made up of 15 amino acids. The germline V and J ends were trimmed by 5 bases and 6 bases, with 17 bases remaining between them. Germline V gene data show CDR1 as MNHNS and CDR2 as SASEGT. The CDR3 DNA reads as TGTGCCAGCAGTCCCACCGCCCTACCCGCCAATGAGCAGTTCTTC. This sequence encodes CASSPTALPANEQFF.

This clonotype was counted a few times. V gene TRBV18 combines with J gene TRBJ1-4; D is unclear. Between the trimmed V and J ends, which lost 2 bases and 5 bases, there was a span of 9 bases. The germline V gene encodes CDR1 KGHSH and CDR2 LQKENI. The CDR3 is made up of 14 amino acids. In DNA form, the CDR3 reads TGTGCCAGCTCACCAGGGCCGAAGAATGAAAAACTGTTTTTT. Translated: CASSPGPKNEKLFF.

This clonotype was detected many times. The chain employs TRBV27 and TRBJ2-1; TRBD1 matches at 7 bases. Losses at the gene ends were 6 bases for V and 0 bases for J; bases not matched to a gene: 20. This CDR3 comprises 20 residues. Germline V lookup: CDR1 MNHEY, CDR2 SMNVEV (reference sequence). CDR3 coding DNA: TGTGCCAGCAGCAGACGTCCTCCGGGACAGTCTTTGAGCTCCTACAATGAGCAGTTCTTC. This translates into CASSRRPPGQSLSSYNEQFF.

This clonotype was detected ten times or more. The V gene is TRBV11-1, the J gene TRBJ1-1; 8 bases align to TRBD1. The CDR3 has 13 amino acids. The ends lost 2 bases at V and 8 bases at J; junction bases unmatched: 4. Germline V CDR1 and CDR2: SGHAT, FQDESV (reference sequence). The DNA of the CDR3 is TGTGCCAGCAGCTTACCAGGGGGCCGAGAAGCTTTCTTT. Amino acid sequence: CASSLPGGREAFF.

This clonotype was counted at least ten times. The chain carries TRBV7-9 and TRBJ2-3; no clear D gene. Germline CDR1 is SEHNR and CDR2 is FQNEAQ (reference sequence). With 6 bases removed from V and 3 bases from J, the gap between germline ends came to 16 bases. The CDR3 sequence is 15 residues long. The CDR3 loop is CASSSTHPVTDTQYF. CDR3 DNA sequence: TGTGCCAGCAGTTCGACCCACCCGGTTACAGATACGCAGTATTTT.